The 6 T cell receptor beta chains in this list originate from one sample, sequenced in a study of cytomegalovirus exposure and HLA in healthy donors. It was with 60 Vbeta and 13 Jbeta primers that the PCR ran. TCRdb's copy holds only in-frame clones and misses some; the assay was immunoSEQ multiplex PCR. Among 180,000 or so clones listed, over 65% were seen once. Sequenced material: PBMCs. The receptors derive from a man aged 18 to 30 in good health and CMV-seronegative.

On this clone itself: The sample holds other DNA sequences that translate to the same CDR3. The chain recombines TRBV7-6 with TRBJ2-2, with D hard to call. This CDR3 has 16 residues. Germline V gene sequence: CDR1 SGHVS, CDR2 FNYEAQ. The germline V and J ends were trimmed by 2 bases and 5 bases, with 15 bases remaining between them. The CDR3, as DNA: TGTGCCAGCAGCTTACCCAGAAGGTTCGGGACCGGGGAGCTGTTTTTT. Its translation is CASSLPRRFGTGELFF. The full variable domain, with the rest looked up from reference TRBV7-6 and TRBJ2-2, is GAGVSQSPRYKVTKRGQDVALRCDPISGHVSLYWYRQALGQGPEFLTYFNYEAQQDKSGLPNDRFSAERPEGSISTLTIQRTEQRDSAMYRCASSLPRRFGTGELFFGEGSRLTVL.

The sample holds a few counts of this clone. The rearrangement uses TRBV7-9 and TRBJ2-1; 7 nucleotides line up with TRBD1. The CDR3 extends over 14 amino acids. After removal of 1 base from V and 5 bases from J, the junction contained 2 bases not matched to a gene. Germline CDR1 reads SEHNR; CDR2 reads FQNEAQ (reference sequence). This CDR3 reads CASSLGQGHNEQFF. The CDR3 DNA sequence: TGTGCCAGCAGCTTAGGACAGGGACACAATGAGCAGTTCTTC. The full variable domain, in which reference TRBV7-9 and TRBJ2-1 provide the parts outside the CDR3, is DTGVSQNPRHKITKRGQNVTFRCDPISEHNRLYWYRQTLGQGPEFLTYFQNEAQLEKSRLLSDRFSAERPKGSFSTLEIQRTEQGDSAMYLCASSLGQGHNEQFFGPGTRLTVL.

The V gene is TRBV6-1, the J gene TRBJ1-3, with TRBD1 matching over 11 bases. This CDR3 contains 15 residues. The germline V gene has CDR1 MNHNS and CDR2 SASEGT. V lost 5 bases and J lost 5; bases outside the gene matches: 5. This CDR3 reads CASSLDRGRRNTIYF. In nucleotides, the CDR3 is TGTGCCAGCAGTCTGGACAGGGGGCGAAGAAACACCATATATTTT.

The V call is TRBV25-1, the J call TRBJ1-2; 8 positions agree with TRBD1. V trimming: 4 bases; J trimming: 8 bases; junction bases outside the gene matches: 9. The CDR3 runs 14 residues. Germline values: CDR1 MGHDK, CDR2 SYGVNS. CDR3 DNA sequence: TGTGCCAGCAGTGGGACCAGGGGGCCGAGAGGCTACACCTTC. It translates to CASSGTRGPRGYTF.

The rearrangement links TRBV4-2 to TRBJ2-2; TRBD1 agrees at 7 bases. V was clipped by 4 bases and J by 9 bases; unmatched bases: 11. This CDR3 is built from 15 residues. Germline V gives CDR1 LGHNA, CDR2 YNFKEQ. CDR3 coding DNA: TGTGCCAGCAGCCGCCAAGAGGGACAGCTCCGGGAGCTGTTTTTT. Residues: CASSRQEGQLRELFF.

The rearrangement links TRBV7-8 to TRBJ2-5; maybe TRBD1 (5 bases). Germline values: CDR1 SGHVS, CDR2 FQNEAQ. The V and J ends lost 6 bases and 2 bases respectively, with 16 bases between them. The CDR3 contains 15 residues. The CDR3 nucleotides are TGTGCCAGCAGAGGGGTAGATTGGGTACAAGAGACCCAGTACTTC. Protein product: CASRGVDWVQETQYF.